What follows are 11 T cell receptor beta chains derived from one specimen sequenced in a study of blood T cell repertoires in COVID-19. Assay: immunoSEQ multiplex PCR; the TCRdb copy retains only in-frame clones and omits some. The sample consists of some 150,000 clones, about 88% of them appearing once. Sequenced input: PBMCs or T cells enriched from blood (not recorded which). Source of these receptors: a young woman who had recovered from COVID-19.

The CDR3: CASSVPGPTNTGELFF. The CDR3 bases are TGTGCCAGTAGTGTCCCAGGGCCAACGAACACCGGGGAGCTGTTTTTT. This rearrangement joins TRBV19 to TRBJ2-2; D is perhaps TRBD1 (5 bases). V lost 5 bases, J lost 0 bases, and 13 bases lay in between. This CDR3 contains 16 residues. Germline-derived CDR1 and CDR2 are LNHDA and SQIVND (reference sequence).

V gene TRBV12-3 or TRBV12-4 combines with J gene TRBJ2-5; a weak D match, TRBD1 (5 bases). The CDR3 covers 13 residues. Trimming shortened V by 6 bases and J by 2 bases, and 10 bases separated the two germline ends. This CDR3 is CASSPGPQETQYF. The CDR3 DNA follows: TGTGCCAGCAGCCCAGGGCCTCAAGAGACCCAGTACTTC.

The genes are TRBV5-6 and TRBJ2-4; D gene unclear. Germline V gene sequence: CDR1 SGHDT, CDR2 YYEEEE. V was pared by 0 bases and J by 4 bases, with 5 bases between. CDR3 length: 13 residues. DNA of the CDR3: TGTGCCAGCAGCTTGGGGCTTAAAAACATTCAGTACTTC. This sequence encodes CASSLGLKNIQYF.

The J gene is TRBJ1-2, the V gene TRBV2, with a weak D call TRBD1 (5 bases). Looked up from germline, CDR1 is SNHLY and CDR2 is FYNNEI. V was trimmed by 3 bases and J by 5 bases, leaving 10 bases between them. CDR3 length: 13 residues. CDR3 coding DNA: TGTGCCAGCAGTGATGGGGCAGGGTATGGCTACACCTTC. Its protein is CASSDGAGYGYTF.

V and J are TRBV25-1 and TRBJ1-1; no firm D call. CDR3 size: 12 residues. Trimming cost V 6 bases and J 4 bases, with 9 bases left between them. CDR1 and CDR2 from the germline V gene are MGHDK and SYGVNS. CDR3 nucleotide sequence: TGTGCCAGCAGACGTTCGGGCACTGAAGCTTTCTTT. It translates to CASRRSGTEAFF.

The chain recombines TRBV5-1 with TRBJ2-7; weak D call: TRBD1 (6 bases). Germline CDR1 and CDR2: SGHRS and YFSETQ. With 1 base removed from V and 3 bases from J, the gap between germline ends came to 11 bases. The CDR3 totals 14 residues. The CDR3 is CASSLSQGYYEQYF. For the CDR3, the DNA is TGCGCCAGCAGCTTGTCACAGGGATACTACGAGCAGTACTTC.

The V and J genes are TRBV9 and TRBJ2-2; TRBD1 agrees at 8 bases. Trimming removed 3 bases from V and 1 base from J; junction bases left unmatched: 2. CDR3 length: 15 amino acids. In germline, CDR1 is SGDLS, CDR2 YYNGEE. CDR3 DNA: TGTGCCAGCAGCGACGACAGGGGGAACACCGGGGAGCTGTTTTTT. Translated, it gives CASSDDRGNTGELFF.

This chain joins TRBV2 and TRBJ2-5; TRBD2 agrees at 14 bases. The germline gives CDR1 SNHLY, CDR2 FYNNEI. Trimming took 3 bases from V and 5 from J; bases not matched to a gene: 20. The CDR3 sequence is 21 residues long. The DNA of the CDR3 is TGTGCCAGCAGTGACCTTTCCGGGACTAGCGGGAGATCCCGGAGTAGGGAGACCCAGTACTTC. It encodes CASSDLSGTSGRSRSRETQYF.

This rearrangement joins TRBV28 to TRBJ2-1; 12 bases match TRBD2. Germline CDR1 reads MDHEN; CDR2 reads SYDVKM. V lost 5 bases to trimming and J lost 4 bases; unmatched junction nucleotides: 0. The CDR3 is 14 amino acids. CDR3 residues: CASSTSGRYNEQFF. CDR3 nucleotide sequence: TGTGCCAGCAGTACTAGCGGGAGGTACAATGAGCAGTTCTTC.

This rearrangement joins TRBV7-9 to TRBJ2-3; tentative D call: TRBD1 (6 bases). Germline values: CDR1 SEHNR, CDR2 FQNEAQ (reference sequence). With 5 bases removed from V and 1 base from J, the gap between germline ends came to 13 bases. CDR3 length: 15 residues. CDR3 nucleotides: TGTGCCAGCAGCCCGCAGGGGAGCGGCACAGATACGCAGTATTTT. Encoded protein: CASSPQGSGTDTQYF.

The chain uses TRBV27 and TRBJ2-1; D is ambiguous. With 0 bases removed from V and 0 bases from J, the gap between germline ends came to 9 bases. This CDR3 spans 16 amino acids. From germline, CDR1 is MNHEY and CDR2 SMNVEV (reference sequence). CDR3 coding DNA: TGTGCCAGCAGTTTATCACAGATGAGCTCCTACAATGAGCAGTTCTTC. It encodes CASSLSQMSSYNEQFF.